The 8 T cell receptor beta chains given below trace back to one sample, sequenced in a study of T cells after yellow fever vaccination. MiXCR, run by TCRdb on the 5' RACE reads, gives a single entry per CDR3 protein. The sample carries about 550,000 distinct CDR3 sequences, 15% to 20% recorded once. Here the sequenced sample was PBMCs, taken 15 days after the yellow fever booster vaccination. Receptors originate from a man younger than 40 who received the YFV17D yellow fever vaccine.

The V and J genes are TRBV5-1 and TRBJ2-3; 8 nucleotides align to TRBD1. CDR1 SGHRS and CDR2 YFSETQ come from the germline V gene. The V gene end was trimmed by 4 bases and the J gene end by 3 bases; junction bases not matched to a gene: 13. CDR3 length equals 17 residues. CDR3 sequence reads: CASSVSGTGSTTDTQYF. In DNA form, the CDR3 reads TGCGCCAGCAGCGTCTCCGGGACAGGAAGCACGACAGATACGCAGTATTTT.

The rearrangement links TRBV20-1 to TRBJ2-7; no reliable D call. This CDR3 contains 11 residues. In germline, CDR1 is DFQATT, CDR2 SNEGSKA (reference sequence). V gave up 4 bases and J gave up 5 bases, with 9 bases separating them. CDR3 in amino acids: CSATSLDEQYF. The CDR3 bases are TGCAGTGCTACTAGTCTCGACGAGCAGTACTTC.

This clonotype was picked up many times. The rearrangement links TRBV7-2 to TRBJ2-3; 7 positions agree with TRBD2. Germline values: CDR1 SGHTA, CDR2 FQGNSA. V trimming: 3 bases; J trimming: 1 base; junction bases outside the gene matches: 7. The CDR3 covers 16 residues. The CDR3 sequence: CASSFWGGRGTDTQYF. The DNA of the CDR3 is TGTGCCAGCAGCTTTTGGGGCGGGAGAGGCACAGATACGCAGTATTTT.

This clonotype showed up just a few times. V gene TRBV24-1 combines with J gene TRBJ2-5; 13 nucleotides agree with TRBD2. The V gene's germline CDR1 is KGHDR and CDR2 SFDVKD. Germline trimming cut 4 bases from V and 5 bases from J; bases unmatched to any gene: 9. The CDR3 extends over 17 amino acids. CDR3 amino acids: CATSDPGLAGVEETQYF. CDR3 nucleotides: TGTGCCACCAGTGACCCAGGACTAGCGGGAGTGGAGGAGACCCAGTACTTC.

V is TRBV30 and J is TRBJ1-1, with D possibly TRBD1 on 6 matching bases. Trimming removed 1 base from V and 3 bases from J, with 9 bases in between. Germline loops: CDR1 GTSNPN, CDR2 SVGIG (reference sequence). CDR3 length equals 13 residues. For the CDR3, the DNA is TGTGCCTGGAGTGGAAACAGGGACACTGAAGCTTTCTTT. Translated: CAWSGNRDTEAFF.

This clonotype was counted a few times. V is TRBV20-1 and J is TRBJ1-5; 7 positions match TRBD1. Losses at the gene ends were 6 bases for V and 2 bases for J; bases not matched to a gene: 16. The CDR3 has 17 amino acids. Germline V gene data show CDR1 as DFQATT and CDR2 as SNEGSKA (reference sequence). The CDR3 loop is CSAPKVAGGYGNQPQHF. As DNA, the CDR3 is TGCAGTGCCCCAAAAGTTGCAGGGGGTTATGGCAATCAGCCCCAGCATTTT.

The chain couples TRBV7-2 to TRBJ2-7; TRBD2 aligns across 14 bases. Trimming took 5 bases from V and 4 from J; bases not matched to a gene: 10. Germline CDR1 is SGHTA and CDR2 is FQGNSA. The CDR3 sequence is 17 residues long. Written as DNA, the CDR3 is TGTGCCAGCAGCACGATCGGGACTAGCGGGGGATTATACGAGCAGTACTTC. Its translation is CASSTIGTSGGLYEQYF.

This rearrangement joins TRBV5-1 to TRBJ2-1; 8 nucleotides align to TRBD2. The CDR3 length is 15 residues. CDR1 and CDR2 from the germline V gene are SGHRS and YFSETQ. V gave up 3 bases and J gave up 9 bases; unmatched junction bases: 11. CDR3 DNA: TGCGCCAGCAGCTCCGGGGGGGAGGCGGGCAGTGAGCAGTTCTTC. Residues: CASSSGGEAGSEQFF.